This T cell receptor (beta chain) was sequenced during a study of blood T cell repertoires in COVID-19. Study at large: The analysed material was cDNA or gDNA that came from T cells, B-cell-depleted T cells, or PBMCs.

This CDR3 is built from 17 residues. The germline V gene has CDR1 LNHDA and CDR2 SQIVND (reference sequence). V was cut by 5 bases and J by 5 bases, with 22 bases left in between. Sequencing was performed with immunoSEQ multiplex PCR; in TCRdb, only in-frame clones are kept and a portion is missing. The table includes around 160,000 clones, just under 90% detected once. The chain links TRBV19 to TRBJ1-5; D might be TRBD1 (6 bases). The origin of this receptor is a woman in her 70s with COVID-19, enrolled during active disease. Sequencing input: peripheral blood. Here the CDR3 reads CASSAMYPGHPYQPQHF. The CDR3 nucleotides are TGTGCCAGTAGTGCGATGTACCCGGGACACCCTTATCAGCCCCAGCATTTT.